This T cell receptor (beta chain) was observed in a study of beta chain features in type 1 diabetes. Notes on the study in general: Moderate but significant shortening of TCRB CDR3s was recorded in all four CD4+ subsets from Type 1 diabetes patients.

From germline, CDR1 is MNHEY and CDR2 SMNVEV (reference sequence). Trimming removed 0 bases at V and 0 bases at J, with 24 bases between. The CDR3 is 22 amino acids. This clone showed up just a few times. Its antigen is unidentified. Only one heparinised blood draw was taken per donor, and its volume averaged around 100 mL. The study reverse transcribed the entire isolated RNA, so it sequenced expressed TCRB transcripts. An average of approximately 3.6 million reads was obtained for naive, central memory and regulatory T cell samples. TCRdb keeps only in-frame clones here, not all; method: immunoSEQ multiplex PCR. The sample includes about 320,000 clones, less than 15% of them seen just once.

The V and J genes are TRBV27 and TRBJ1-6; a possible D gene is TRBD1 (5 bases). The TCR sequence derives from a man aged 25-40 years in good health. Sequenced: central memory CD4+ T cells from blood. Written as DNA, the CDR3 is TGTGCCAGCAGTTTATCGGTCCCGTCTTCGTGGGGGGAGATCTCCTATAATTCACCCCTCCACTTT. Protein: CASSLSVPSSWGEISYNSPLHF.